One and the same sample provided the 14 T cell receptor beta chains below, sequenced in a study of blood T cell repertoires in COVID-19. Assay used: immunoSEQ multiplex PCR; TCRdb lists only in-frame clones, some missing. Of about 150,000 clones in the sample, roughly nine tenths were seen once. Material for sequencing was peripheral blood. The receptors here all came from an older woman with active COVID-19.

This sequence joins TRBV7-2 and TRBJ1-6; tentative D call: TRBD1 (5 bases). Per the germline V gene, CDR1 is SGHTA and CDR2 is FQGNSA. V was clipped by 1 base and J by 10 bases, with 14 bases between them. The CDR3 loop spans 15 amino acids. CDR3 sequence: CASSLVPITGSPLHF. CDR3 nucleotides: TGTGCCAGCAGCTTAGTACCCATCACAGGCTCACCCCTCCACTTT.

The chain links TRBV4-1 to TRBJ2-3; D not certain. Trimming pared 3 bases from V and 1 base from J, leaving 11 bases between. Germline CDR1 MGHRA, CDR2 YSYEKL. This CDR3 has 15 residues. The CDR3 sequence: CASSQRPQGTDTQYF. The CDR3, as DNA: TGCGCCAGCAGCCAGAGGCCCCAAGGCACAGATACGCAGTATTTT.

In this sample, this clone turned up once. V gene TRBV4-1 combines with J gene TRBJ1-4; D not certain. Trimming took 0 bases from V and 8 from J, leaving 4 bases between them. CDR1 and CDR2 (germline): MGHRA, YSYEKL. There are 12 residues in the CDR3. DNA of the CDR3: TGCGCCAGCAGCCAAGATTTAGAAAAACTGTTTTTT. Amino acids: CASSQDLEKLFF.

The rearrangement joins TRBV6-2 or TRBV6-3 to TRBJ1-2, with D tentatively TRBD1 (5 bases). Trimming cost V 2 bases and J 5 bases, with 9 bases left between them. The CDR3 is 13 amino acids. Per the germline V gene, CDR1 is MNHEY and CDR2 is SVGEGT. As DNA, the CDR3 is TGTGCCAGCAGTTACGACAGCTTATATGGCTACACCTTC. It is translated as CASSYDSLYGYTF.

V usage is TRBV28 and J usage is TRBJ2-5, with 8 bases matching TRBD1. The CDR3 loop spans 14 amino acids. Germline V gene data show CDR1 as MDHEN and CDR2 as SYDVKM. V was clipped by 5 bases and J by 1 base; unmatched bases: 3. In DNA, the CDR3 is TGTGCCAGCAGTACCCAGGGGGCCCAAGAGACCCAGTACTTC. This translates into CASSTQGAQETQYF. The whole variable domain, remainder taken from reference TRBV28 and TRBJ2-5, is DVKVTQSSRYLVKRTGEKVFLECVQDMDHENMFWYRQDPGLGLRLIYFSYDVKMKEKGDIPEGYSVSREKKERFSLILESASTNQTSMYLCASSTQGAQETQYFGPGTRLLVL.

The chain employs TRBV12-3 or TRBV12-4 and TRBJ2-7; 7 nucleotides align to TRBD1. The CDR3 covers 13 residues. V trimming: 3 bases; J trimming: 6 bases; junction bases outside the gene matches: 5. The CDR3 region is CASSFSGTAEQYF. The CDR3 DNA reads TGTGCCAGCAGTTTTTCCGGGACAGCCGAGCAGTACTTC.

This clone was observed once. The V call is TRBV14, the J call TRBJ1-2; 7 bases agree with TRBD1. The germline gives CDR1 SGHDN, CDR2 FVKESK. The CDR3 runs 14 residues. V shed 5 bases and J 5 bases; nucleotides not matched to a gene: 8. The CDR3 spells CASSSRTGPYGYTF. The CDR3, as DNA: TGTGCCAGCAGCTCCCGGACAGGACCATATGGCTACACCTTC.

The chain uses TRBV27 and TRBJ2-7, with TRBD2 matching 8 bases. Germline V gene lookup returns CDR1 MNHEY and CDR2 SMNVEV (reference sequence). CDR3 length equals 15 residues. V was clipped by 6 bases and J by 4 bases; unmatched bases: 11. The CDR3 nucleotides are TGTGCCAGCAGCTTCGGAGCGGGAGAGACATACGAGCAGTACTTC. Its protein product is CASSFGAGETYEQYF.

The chain joins TRBV6-1 to TRBJ2-3; 11 positions match TRBD2. Germline-derived CDR1 and CDR2 are MNHNS and SASEGT. V trimming: 3 bases; J trimming: 4 bases; junction bases outside the gene matches: 12. This CDR3 spans 18 amino acids. CDR3 sequence reads: CASSELAGGSLPPDTQYF. The CDR3 nucleotides read TGTGCCAGCAGTGAGTTAGCGGGAGGGTCCCTCCCCCCAGATACGCAGTATTTT.

The chain recombines TRBV14 with TRBJ2-1, with 11 bases identical to TRBD2. V lost 4 bases to trimming and J lost 6 bases; unmatched junction nucleotides: 5. This CDR3 region has 15 residues. Germline values: CDR1 SGHDN, CDR2 FVKESK. In DNA form, the CDR3 reads TGTGCCAGCAGCCTGGGGACTAGCGGAACCAATGAGCAGTTCTTC. It codes for CASSLGTSGTNEQFF.

This clone came up once. The V gene is TRBV5-1, the J gene TRBJ2-7, with TRBD2 matching 8 bases. The CDR3 loop spans 16 amino acids. Unmatched junction bases numbered 8, after V lost 0 bases and J lost 3 bases. From germline, CDR1 is SGHRS and CDR2 YFSETQ. CDR3 sequence reads: CASSLGGAGVFYEQYF. CDR3 sequence (DNA): TGCGCCAGCAGCTTGGGCGGAGCGGGAGTTTTCTACGAGCAGTACTTC.

V is TRBV9 and J is TRBJ2-3, with 7 bases fitting TRBD2. CDR1 is SGDLS, CDR2 YYNGEE, per germline. The trim removed 4 bases at V and 2 bases at J, leaving 10 bases unmatched. This CDR3 has 16 amino acids. In DNA, the CDR3 is TGTGCCAGCAGCCAGGTCCCGGGAGGCCTCACAGATACGCAGTATTTT. Its translation: CASSQVPGGLTDTQYF.

Comment on this clone: The junction differs from germline at one of its ends, possibly a read error. The chain combines TRBV6-2 or TRBV6-3 with TRBJ2-1; TRBD2 aligns across 16 bases. Germline V gene data show CDR1 as MNHEY and CDR2 as SVGEGT. The CDR3 runs 22 residues. In DNA form, the CDR3 reads TGTGCCAGCAGCCCTTGGCCTCGGGGACTAGCGGGAGGGGGCGGGCTCTACAATCAGCAGTTCTTC. This codes for CASSPWPRGLAGGGGLYNQQFF.

The chain links TRBV28 to TRBJ1-4, with 12 bases fitting TRBD1. With V trimmed by 6 bases and J by 2 bases, 16 bases remained unmatched. The germline gives CDR1 MDHEN, CDR2 SYDVKM. The CDR3 spans 20 residues. DNA of the CDR3: TGTGCCAGCAGCCCCCCCATGGGGACAGGGGGCGCATCTACTAATGAAAAACTGTTTTTT. Protein: CASSPPMGTGGASTNEKLFF.